These 3 T cell receptor gamma chains came from one sample sequenced in a study of γδ T cells in repeated Plasmodium falciparum infection (dated by TCRdb to the early 2020s). For bulk TCR repertoire analysis, Vgamma9/Vdelta2+ and Vdelta2-negative gammadelta T cell populations were isolated by flow sorting from peripheral blood mononuclear cells. The library was prepared using multiplex PCR. Reads for this sample came from an Illumina MiSeq. TCRdb processed the public reads again with the CATT caller, after which rows with matching DNA were combined. The sample table contains tens of thousands of gamma-chain clones; only one count was recorded for 1.4% of them. Approximately 19% of the sample belongs to the ten largest clones. Sequencing was carried out using gamma-delta T cells from blood. The receptors shown here come from a pool of human donors (malaria-infected and uninfected, not separated).

In the case of this clone: The TCRdb record carries a much larger clone's protein, which differs from this DNA's translation at residue 7; a read error is the likely cause, and the protein listed here is the DNA translation. The chain is built from TRGV2 and TRGJ1 or TRGJ2. No J gene is reported in TCRdb; it was inferred here by comparing the DNA with germline. Trimming took 0 bases from V and 5 from J; bases not matched to a gene: 7. Germline assignment: CDR1 EGSNGY and CDR2 YDSYNSKV. This CDR3 is built from 14 residues. The CDR3 protein is CATWDGHVDYKKLF. CDR3 bases: TGTGCCACCTGGGACGGGCACGTCGATTATAAGAAACTCTTT.

Regarding this clone: Translating this DNA gives a protein that differs at residue 7 from the TCRdb one, which belongs to a much larger clone; a read error is likely, and the protein shown is this translation. The chain couples TRGV9 to TRGJP. Since TCRdb gives no J gene, matching the DNA to germline was used here to assign it. The CDR3 sequence is 17 residues long. The germline V gene has CDR1 GITISATS and CDR2 ISYDGTV (reference sequence). The junction had 7 bases not matched to a gene; V was cut back by 2 bases and J by 6 bases. The CDR3 region is CALWEAALELGKKIKVF. The CDR3 coding sequence is TGTGCCTTGTGGGAGGCTGCTTTAGAGTTGGGCAAAAAAATCAAGGTATTT.

The table lists this clone with many counts. This likely reflects a read error, since a far larger clone is one base away. Other DNA sequences within the sample encode an identical CDR3. The CDR3 reads CALWEAHRYYKKLF. As DNA, the CDR3 is TGTGCCCTGTGGGAGGCGCACCGTTATTATAAGAAACTCTTT. This sequence joins TRGV9 and TRGJ1 or TRGJ2. TCRdb gives no J gene; it was assigned here by matching the DNA to germline. The CDR3 runs to 14 residues. Germline CDR1 reads GITISATS; CDR2 reads ISYDGTV (reference sequence).